Listed below are T cell receptor beta chains from one sample, sequenced in a study of blood T cell repertoires in COVID-19. Repertoires were generated with immunoSEQ multiplex PCR, while TCRdb's copy carries only in-frame clones and drops some. The sample has roughly 250,000 clones; around 90% are singletons. The specimen sequenced was PBMCs or T cells enriched from blood (not recorded which). The receptors were sampled from a woman in her 30s with acute COVID-19. CDR3s leave out the opening cysteine and the closing phenylalanine or tryptophan. A D gene is named only where the DNA matches it firmly. A row's size may be missing; if present it is once, few, many or a size class.

>NA|NA|TRBV5-4|TRBJ2-7
ASSSMTDPYEQY
>TRBD1|NA|TRBV10-3|TRBJ2-7
AIRDRDRSYEQY
>TRBD2|NA|TRBV3-1/TRBV3-2|TRBJ2-1
ASSQDPGGEQF
>TRBD1|NA|TRBV6-6|TRBJ2-7
ASSYQGDRYEQY
>TRBD2|few|TRBV7-3|TRBJ2-3
ASSFGLAGGADTQY
>NA|NA|TRBV11-2|TRBJ1-4
ASSSRSGIEKLF
>TRBD1|few|TRBV7-9|TRBJ1-2
ASSLGQGTFYGYT
>NA|NA|TRBV7-9|TRBJ1-6
ASSLGPEQGPNSPLH
>NA|NA|TRBV27|TRBJ1-5
ASSWLGGSNQPQH
>TRBD1|once|TRBV27|TRBJ2-7
ASSLEGAVHEQY
>NA|NA|TRBV7-2|TRBJ2-3
ASSLGSGYTDTQY
>NA|NA|TRBV7-8|TRBJ2-7
ASSTTGFPYEQY
>NA|once|TRBV11-2|TRBJ1-1
ASSLGTRRAGPLNTEAF
>TRBD1|NA|TRBV7-6|TRBJ1-2
ASSPDRGPRNYGYT
>TRBD1|NA|TRBV2|TRBJ1-5
ASTKGQGPRPQH
>NA|NA|TRBV2|TRBJ2-3
ASREVDTQY
>NA|NA|TRBV19|TRBJ1-2
ATQLKAGARDGYT
>NA|NA|TRBV28|TRBJ2-6
ASSKTAGGANVLT
>TRBD1|few|TRBV5-5|TRBJ2-1
ASSRTTGFNEQF
>NA|few|TRBV6-2/TRBV6-3|TRBJ2-5
ASSLGQPQETQY
>TRBD2|NA|TRBV7-9|TRBJ2-5
ASSALRGLAAQETQY
>NA|NA|TRBV4-1|TRBJ1-1
ASSQGYDTEAF
>TRBD1|few|TRBV19|TRBJ1-5
ASSLRGQGSNQPQH
>TRBD1|NA|TRBV5-6|TRBJ1-1
ASSLPYRGLGEAF
>TRBD1|NA|TRBV4-1|TRBJ1-1
ASSRGPGGTEAF
>TRBD1|few|TRBV6-6|TRBJ1-6
ASSHTRSQGAPSTYNSPLH
>NA|NA|TRBV18|TRBJ2-3
ASSPPFGADGTDTQY
>TRBD1|NA|TRBV28|TRBJ2-7
ASSRLQGQQY
>TRBD1|NA|TRBV10-2|TRBJ1-6
ASSEGHRGSSYNSPLH
>TRBD1|NA|TRBV5-1|TRBJ2-7
ASSSPPGQGGYEQY
>NA|NA|TRBV6-5|TRBJ2-7
ASSYPGSYEQY
>TRBD1|NA|TRBV10-3|TRBJ1-2
AIKGTETNYGYT
>NA|NA|TRBV27|TRBJ2-5
ASSSGLQETQY
>NA|NA|TRBV14|TRBJ2-7
ASSQRTSYEQY
>NA|NA|TRBV7-3|TRBJ1-1
ASRAGTTQNTEAF
>NA|NA|TRBV28|TRBJ1-2
ASSSQDMSYGYT
>TRBD2|NA|TRBV12-3/TRBV12-4|TRBJ2-7
ASMLAGGYEQY
>NA|NA|TRBV5-4|TRBJ1-5
ASSQSGSNQPQH
>TRBD2|NA|TRBV10-3|TRBJ2-7
AAAGGPYEQY
>NA|NA|TRBV9|TRBJ1-5
ASSGGTSFQPQH
>NA|NA|TRBV6-5|TRBJ2-3
ASSPQGTTDTQY
>NA|NA|TRBV29-1|TRBJ1-2
SVRDIFNYGYT
>TRBD1|few|TRBV27|TRBJ1-4
ASRGGQGVEKLF
>NA|NA|TRBV7-3|TRBJ2-1
ASSPNRAEQF
>TRBD2|NA|TRBV11-1|TRBJ2-1
ASSFTLAGEQF
>TRBD1|NA|TRBV6-5|TRBJ1-2
ASSGQGTGYT
>TRBD1|NA|TRBV5-4|TRBJ1-6
ASSLDNRGNSPLH
>NA|NA|TRBV6-5|TRBJ1-6
ASSSQDRSNSPLH